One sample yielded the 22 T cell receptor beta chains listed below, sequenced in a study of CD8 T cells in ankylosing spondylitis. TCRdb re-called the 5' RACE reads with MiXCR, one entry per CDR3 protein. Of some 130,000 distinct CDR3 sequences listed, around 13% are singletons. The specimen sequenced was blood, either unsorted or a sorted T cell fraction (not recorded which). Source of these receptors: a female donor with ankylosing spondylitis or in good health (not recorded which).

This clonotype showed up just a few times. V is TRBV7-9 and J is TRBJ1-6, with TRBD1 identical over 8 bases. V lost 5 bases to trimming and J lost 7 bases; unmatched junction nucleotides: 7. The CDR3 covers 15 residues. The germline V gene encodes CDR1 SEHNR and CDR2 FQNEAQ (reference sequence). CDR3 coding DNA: TGTGCCAGCAGCCCGGGACAGGCCCTAAATTCACCCCTCCACTTT. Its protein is CASSPGQALNSPLHF.

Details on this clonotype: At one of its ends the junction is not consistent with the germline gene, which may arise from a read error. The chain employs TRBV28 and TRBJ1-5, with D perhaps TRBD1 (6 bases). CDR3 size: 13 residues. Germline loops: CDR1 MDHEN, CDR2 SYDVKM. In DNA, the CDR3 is TGTACCAGCATTCGGGACAACAATCAGCCCCAGCATTTT. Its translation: CTSIRDNNQPQHF.

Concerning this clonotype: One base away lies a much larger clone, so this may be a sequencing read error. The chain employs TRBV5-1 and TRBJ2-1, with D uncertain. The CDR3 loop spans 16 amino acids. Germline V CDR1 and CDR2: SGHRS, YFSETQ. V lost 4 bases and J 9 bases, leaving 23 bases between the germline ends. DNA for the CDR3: TGCGCCAGCAGCCTACATCCGGACCTTAGTCCCGGTGAGCAGTTCTTC. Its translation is CASSLHPDLSPGEQFF.

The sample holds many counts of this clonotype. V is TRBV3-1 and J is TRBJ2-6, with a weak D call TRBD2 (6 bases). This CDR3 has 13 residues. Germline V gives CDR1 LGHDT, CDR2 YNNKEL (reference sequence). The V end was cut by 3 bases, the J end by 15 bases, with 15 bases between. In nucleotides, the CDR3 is TGTGCCAGCAGCCAGGGCGCTTTGGGAGGCCTGACTTTC. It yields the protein CASSQGALGGLTF.

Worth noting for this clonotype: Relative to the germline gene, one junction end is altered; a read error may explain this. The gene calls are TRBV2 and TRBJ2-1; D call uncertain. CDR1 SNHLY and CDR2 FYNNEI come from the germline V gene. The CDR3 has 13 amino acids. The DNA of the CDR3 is TGTGCCAGCAAGAGGTCTAGGGATGATGAGCACTTCTTC. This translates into CASKRSRDDEHFF. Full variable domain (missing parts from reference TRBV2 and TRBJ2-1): EPEVTQTPSHQVTQMGQEVILRCVPISNHLYFYWYRQILGQKVEFLVSFYNNEISEKSEIFDDQFSVERPDGSNFTLKIRSTKLEDSAMYFCASKRSRDDEHFFGPGTRLTVL.

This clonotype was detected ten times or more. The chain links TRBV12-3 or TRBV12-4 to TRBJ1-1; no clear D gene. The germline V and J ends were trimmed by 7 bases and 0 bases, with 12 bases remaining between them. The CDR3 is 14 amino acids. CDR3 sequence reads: CASNYGHLNTEAFF. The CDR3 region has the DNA TGTGCCAGCAATTACGGGCATTTGAACACTGAAGCTTTCTTT.

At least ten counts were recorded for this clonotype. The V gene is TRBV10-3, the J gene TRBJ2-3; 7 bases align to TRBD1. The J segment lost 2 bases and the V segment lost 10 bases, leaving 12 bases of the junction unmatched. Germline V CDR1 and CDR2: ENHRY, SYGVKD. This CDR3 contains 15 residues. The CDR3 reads CATSGGTELTDTQYF. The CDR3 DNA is TGTGCCACCTCAGGGGGAACCGAACTCACAGATACGCAGTATTTT.

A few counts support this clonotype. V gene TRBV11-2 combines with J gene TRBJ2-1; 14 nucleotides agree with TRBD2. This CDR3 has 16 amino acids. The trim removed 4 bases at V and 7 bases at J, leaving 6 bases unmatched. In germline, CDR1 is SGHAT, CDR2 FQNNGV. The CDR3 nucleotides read TGTGCCAGCAGCTCACCGGGACTAGCGGGAGTTAATGAGCAGTTCTTC. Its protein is CASSSPGLAGVNEQFF.

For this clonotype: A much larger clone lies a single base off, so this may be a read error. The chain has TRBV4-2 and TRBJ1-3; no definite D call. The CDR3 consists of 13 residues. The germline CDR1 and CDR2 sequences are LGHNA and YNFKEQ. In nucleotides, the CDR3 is TGTACCAGCAGCCCGGGTTTGAGTTCCACCATATATTTT. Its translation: CTSSPGLSSTIYF.

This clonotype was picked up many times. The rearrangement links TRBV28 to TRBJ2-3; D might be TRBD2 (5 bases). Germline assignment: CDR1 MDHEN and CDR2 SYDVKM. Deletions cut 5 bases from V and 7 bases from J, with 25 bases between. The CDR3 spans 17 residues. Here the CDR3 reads CASSIDMDGRRGNTQYF. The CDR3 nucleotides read TGTGCCAGCAGTATCGACATGGACGGGCGAAGAGGGAATACGCAGTATTTT.

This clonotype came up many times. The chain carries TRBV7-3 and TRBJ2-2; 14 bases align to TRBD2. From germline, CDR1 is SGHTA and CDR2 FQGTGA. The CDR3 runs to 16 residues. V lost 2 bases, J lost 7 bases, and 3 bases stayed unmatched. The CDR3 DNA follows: TGTGCCAGCAGCTTATTCGGACTAGCGGGGGGCGGGGAGCTGTTTTTT. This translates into CASSLFGLAGGGELFF.

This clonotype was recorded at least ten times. The CDR3 DNA is TGTGCCAGCAGCCCAGACAGTTACAATGAGCAGTTCTTC. The encoded protein is CASSPDSYNEQFF. The gene calls are TRBV11-2 and TRBJ2-1; D possibly corresponds to TRBD1 (5 bases). The CDR3 spans 13 residues. V was cut by 5 bases and J by 4 bases, with 9 bases left in between. Germline lookup yields CDR1 SGHAT and CDR2 FQNNGV.

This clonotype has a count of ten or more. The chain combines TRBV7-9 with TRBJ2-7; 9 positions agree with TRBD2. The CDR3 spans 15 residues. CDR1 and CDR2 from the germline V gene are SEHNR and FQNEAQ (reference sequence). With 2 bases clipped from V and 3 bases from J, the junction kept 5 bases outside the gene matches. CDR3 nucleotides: TGTGCCAGCAGCTTACAGCGGGGGGACTTCTACGAGCAGTACTTC. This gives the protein CASSLQRGDFYEQYF.

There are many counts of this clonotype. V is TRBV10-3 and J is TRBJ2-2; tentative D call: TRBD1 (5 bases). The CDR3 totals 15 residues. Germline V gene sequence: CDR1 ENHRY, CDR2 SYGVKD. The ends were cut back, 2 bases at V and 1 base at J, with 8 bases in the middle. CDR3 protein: CAISERGQNTGELFF. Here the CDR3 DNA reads TGTGCCATCAGTGAGCGTGGACAGAACACCGGGGAGCTGTTTTTT.

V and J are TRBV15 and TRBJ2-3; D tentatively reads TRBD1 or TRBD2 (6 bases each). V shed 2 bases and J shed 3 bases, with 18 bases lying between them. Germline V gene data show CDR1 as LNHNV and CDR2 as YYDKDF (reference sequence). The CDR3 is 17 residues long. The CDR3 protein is CATSRRLGGGTTDTQYF. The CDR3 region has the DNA TGTGCCACCAGCAGACGCCTCGGAGGCGGGACAACAGATACGCAGTATTTT.

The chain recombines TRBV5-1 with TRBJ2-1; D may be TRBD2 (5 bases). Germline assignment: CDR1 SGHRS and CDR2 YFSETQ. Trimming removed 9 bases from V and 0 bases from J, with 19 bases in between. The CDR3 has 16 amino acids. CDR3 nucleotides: TGCGCCAACAGTTCTGACACTAGGAGCTCCTACAATGAGCAGTTCTTC. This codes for CANSSDTRSSYNEQFF.

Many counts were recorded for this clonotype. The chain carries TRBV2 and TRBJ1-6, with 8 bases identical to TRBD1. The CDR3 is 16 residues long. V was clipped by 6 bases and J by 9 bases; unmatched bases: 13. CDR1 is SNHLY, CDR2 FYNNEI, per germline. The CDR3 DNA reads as TGTGCCAGCAGGAAAGAGACAGGGGCTAAAGGTTCACCCCTCCACTTT. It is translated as CASRKETGAKGSPLHF.

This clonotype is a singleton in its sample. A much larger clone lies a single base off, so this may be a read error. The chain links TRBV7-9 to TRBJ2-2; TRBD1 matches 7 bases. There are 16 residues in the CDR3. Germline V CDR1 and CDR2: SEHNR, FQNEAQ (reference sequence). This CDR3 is CASSSARGQDTGVLFF. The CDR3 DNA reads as TGTGCCAGCAGCTCGGCGAGGGGGCAGGACACCGGGGTGCTGTTTTTT.

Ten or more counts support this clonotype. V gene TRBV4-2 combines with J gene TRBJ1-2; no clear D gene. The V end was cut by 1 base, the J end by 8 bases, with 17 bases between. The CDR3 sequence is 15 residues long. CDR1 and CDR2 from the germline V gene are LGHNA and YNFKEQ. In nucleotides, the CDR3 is TGTGCCAGCAGCCAAGCAACACGCTCTTTGCGGGGCTACACCTTC. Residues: CASSQATRSLRGYTF.

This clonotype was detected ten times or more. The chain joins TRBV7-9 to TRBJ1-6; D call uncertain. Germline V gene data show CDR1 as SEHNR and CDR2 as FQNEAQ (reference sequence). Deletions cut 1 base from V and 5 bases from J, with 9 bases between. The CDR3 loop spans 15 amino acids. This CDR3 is CASSLGWQNNSPLHF. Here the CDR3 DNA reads TGTGCCAGCAGCTTAGGCTGGCAGAATAATTCACCCCTCCACTTT.

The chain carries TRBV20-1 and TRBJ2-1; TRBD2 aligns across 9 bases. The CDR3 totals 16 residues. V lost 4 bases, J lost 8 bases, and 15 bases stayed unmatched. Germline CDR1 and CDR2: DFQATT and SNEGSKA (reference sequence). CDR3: CSATGTSRSTGDEQFF. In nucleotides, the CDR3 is TGCAGTGCTACCGGGACTAGCAGGTCTACGGGGGATGAGCAGTTCTTC.

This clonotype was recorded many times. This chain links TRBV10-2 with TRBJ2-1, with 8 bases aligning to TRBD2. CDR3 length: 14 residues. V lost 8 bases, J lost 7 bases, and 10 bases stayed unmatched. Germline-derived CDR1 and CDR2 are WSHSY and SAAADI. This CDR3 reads CASSISGRGNEQFF. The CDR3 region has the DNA TGCGCCAGCTCGATTTCCGGGAGGGGGAATGAGCAGTTCTTC.